The rows below give T cell receptor beta chains drawn from one sample of a study of blood T cell repertoires in COVID-19. Clones were sequenced by immunoSEQ multiplex PCR, and TCRdb holds only the in-frame ones, with some missing. The data contain 230,000 or so clones, roughly nine tenths of them singletons. Material: peripheral blood. The receptors were gathered from a woman in her forties who had recovered from COVID-19. Each CDR3 is given with its conserved first and last residue. D genes are given only for firm matches. The size entry is marked missing in some rows and otherwise reads once, few, many or a size class.

v_call	j_call	clone_size	d_call	cdr3_nt	cdr3_aa
TRBV7-9	TRBJ2-7	-	-	TGTGCCAGCAGCTCCTTGTCAGGGGCCGCGAGGGAGCAGTACTTC	CASSSLSGAAREQYF
TRBV2	TRBJ2-7	-	TRBD2	TGTGCCAGCAGTGCCCAAGCGGGGGGGACCTACGAGCAGTACTTC	CASSAQAGGTYEQYF
TRBV11-2	TRBJ1-3	-	TRBD1	TGTGCCAGCAGCCCTGGACAGGGAAGCTCTGGAAACACCATATATTTT	CASSPGQGSSGNTIYF
TRBV30	TRBJ2-1	-	TRBD2	TGTGCCTGGAGTGATCTAGCGGGGGACTACAATGAGCAGTTCTTC	CAWSDLAGDYNEQFF
TRBV9	TRBJ2-2	once	TRBD2	TGTGCCAGCAGCGTAGCTTTGATAGCTAGCGGAAAAACCGGGGAGCTGTTTTTT	CASSVALIASGKTGELFF
TRBV11-3	TRBJ2-5	-	-	TGTGCCAGCAGCTTAGTAGCTGGCCTGGAGACCCAGTACTTC	CASSLVAGLETQYF
TRBV5-1	TRBJ2-2	-	TRBD1	TGCGCCAGCAGCCCAAGGACAGGGGGGACCGGGGAGCTGTTTTTT	CASSPRTGGTGELFF
TRBV24-1	TRBJ2-5	-	-	TGTGCCACCAAGGGTGGGGGGAGCCAGTACTTC	CATKGGGSQYF
TRBV6-5	TRBJ2-7	-	-	TGTGCCAGCAGCCCCGGGAACTCCTACGAGCAGTACTTC	CASSPGNSYEQYF
TRBV3-1/TRBV3-2	TRBJ1-6	-	-	TGTGCCAGCAGCCAAGATCCCGGCGGGGTTGCTTCACCCCTCCACTTT	CASSQDPGGVASPLHF
TRBV7-9	TRBJ1-2	-	-	TGTGCCAGCAGCTTAGACCCCAGAGGTGGCTACACCTTC	CASSLDPRGGYTF
TRBV5-5	TRBJ2-3	-	-	TGTGCCAGCAGCTCCCACAGGGACGCAGATACGCAGTATTTT	CASSSHRDADTQYF
TRBV11-2	TRBJ2-7	-	-	TGTGCCAGCAGCTTAGAGGTCGGGTCCTACGAGCAGTACTTC	CASSLEVGSYEQYF
TRBV7-9	TRBJ1-3	-	-	TGTGCCAGCAGCTACAGCTCTGGAAACACCATATATTTT	CASSYSSGNTIYF
TRBV15	TRBJ2-3	-	TRBD2	TGTGCCACCAGCAGTAGACTAGCCCCCACAGATACGCAGTATTTT	CATSSRLAPTDTQYF
TRBV9	TRBJ2-7	once	-	TGTGCCAGCAGCGGGGGGCCGGGAAGGTACGAGCAGTACTTC	CASSGGPGRYEQYF
TRBV5-5	TRBJ1-6	-	-	TGTGCCAGCAGCTTGGGGACAGTACTTAATTCACCCCTCCACTTT	CASSLGTVLNSPLHF
TRBV6-5	TRBJ2-7	-	TRBD2	TGTGCCAGCAGTTACGGGCGGGGGTACGAGCAGTACTTC	CASSYGRGYEQYF
TRBV27	TRBJ1-1	-	-	TGTGCCAGCAGGCGGTCGGGAGGGTCCCTGAACACTGAAGCTTTCTTT	CASRRSGGSLNTEAFF
TRBV19	TRBJ2-3	-	-	TGTGCCAGTAGTATAATATTAACTAGCACAGATACGCAGTATTTT	CASSIILTSTDTQYF
TRBV6-1	TRBJ2-3	-	TRBD2	TGTGCCAGCAGTGAAGGACTAGCAATGGGACCAGATACGCAGTATTTT	CASSEGLAMGPDTQYF
TRBV3-1/TRBV3-2	TRBJ2-1	few	TRBD1	TGTGCCAGCAGCCAAGAGAGACAGGGTGGGAATGAGCAGTTCTTC	CASSQERQGGNEQFF
TRBV7-9	TRBJ1-4	-	TRBD1	TGTGCCAGCAGCTTCGTCCGGGACAGTGCAACTAATGAAAAACTGTTTTTT	CASSFVRDSATNEKLFF
TRBV2	TRBJ2-7	-	-	TGTGCCAGCAGTAATCAGGGCTACGAGCAGTACTTC	CASSNQGYEQYF
TRBV12-5	TRBJ2-5	-	-	TGTGCTACCCGTCGGACAGCCCAAGAGACCCAGTACTTC	CATRRTAQETQYF
TRBV5-6	TRBJ1-3	-	TRBD1	TGTGCCAGCAGCCAATCACCGGGACAGGGGGCTGACTCTGGAAACACCATATATTTT	CASSQSPGQGADSGNTIYF
TRBV24-1	TRBJ2-2	-	-	TGTGCCACCAGTGACTCACTCAAAAACACCGGGGAGCTGTTTTTT	CATSDSLKNTGELFF
TRBV19	TRBJ1-5	once	-	TGTGCCAGTAGAAGTGTTCAACCCGAGAGGCTCAATCAGCCCCAGCATTTT	CASRSVQPERLNQPQHF
TRBV5-4	TRBJ2-1	-	-	TGTGCCAGCAGCATAAACTCGTACAATGAGCAGTTCTTC	CASSINSYNEQFF
TRBV5-5	TRBJ2-1	-	TRBD1	TGTGCCAGCAGTTCCGGGACAGGGGGGTACAATGAGCAGTTCTTC	CASSSGTGGYNEQFF